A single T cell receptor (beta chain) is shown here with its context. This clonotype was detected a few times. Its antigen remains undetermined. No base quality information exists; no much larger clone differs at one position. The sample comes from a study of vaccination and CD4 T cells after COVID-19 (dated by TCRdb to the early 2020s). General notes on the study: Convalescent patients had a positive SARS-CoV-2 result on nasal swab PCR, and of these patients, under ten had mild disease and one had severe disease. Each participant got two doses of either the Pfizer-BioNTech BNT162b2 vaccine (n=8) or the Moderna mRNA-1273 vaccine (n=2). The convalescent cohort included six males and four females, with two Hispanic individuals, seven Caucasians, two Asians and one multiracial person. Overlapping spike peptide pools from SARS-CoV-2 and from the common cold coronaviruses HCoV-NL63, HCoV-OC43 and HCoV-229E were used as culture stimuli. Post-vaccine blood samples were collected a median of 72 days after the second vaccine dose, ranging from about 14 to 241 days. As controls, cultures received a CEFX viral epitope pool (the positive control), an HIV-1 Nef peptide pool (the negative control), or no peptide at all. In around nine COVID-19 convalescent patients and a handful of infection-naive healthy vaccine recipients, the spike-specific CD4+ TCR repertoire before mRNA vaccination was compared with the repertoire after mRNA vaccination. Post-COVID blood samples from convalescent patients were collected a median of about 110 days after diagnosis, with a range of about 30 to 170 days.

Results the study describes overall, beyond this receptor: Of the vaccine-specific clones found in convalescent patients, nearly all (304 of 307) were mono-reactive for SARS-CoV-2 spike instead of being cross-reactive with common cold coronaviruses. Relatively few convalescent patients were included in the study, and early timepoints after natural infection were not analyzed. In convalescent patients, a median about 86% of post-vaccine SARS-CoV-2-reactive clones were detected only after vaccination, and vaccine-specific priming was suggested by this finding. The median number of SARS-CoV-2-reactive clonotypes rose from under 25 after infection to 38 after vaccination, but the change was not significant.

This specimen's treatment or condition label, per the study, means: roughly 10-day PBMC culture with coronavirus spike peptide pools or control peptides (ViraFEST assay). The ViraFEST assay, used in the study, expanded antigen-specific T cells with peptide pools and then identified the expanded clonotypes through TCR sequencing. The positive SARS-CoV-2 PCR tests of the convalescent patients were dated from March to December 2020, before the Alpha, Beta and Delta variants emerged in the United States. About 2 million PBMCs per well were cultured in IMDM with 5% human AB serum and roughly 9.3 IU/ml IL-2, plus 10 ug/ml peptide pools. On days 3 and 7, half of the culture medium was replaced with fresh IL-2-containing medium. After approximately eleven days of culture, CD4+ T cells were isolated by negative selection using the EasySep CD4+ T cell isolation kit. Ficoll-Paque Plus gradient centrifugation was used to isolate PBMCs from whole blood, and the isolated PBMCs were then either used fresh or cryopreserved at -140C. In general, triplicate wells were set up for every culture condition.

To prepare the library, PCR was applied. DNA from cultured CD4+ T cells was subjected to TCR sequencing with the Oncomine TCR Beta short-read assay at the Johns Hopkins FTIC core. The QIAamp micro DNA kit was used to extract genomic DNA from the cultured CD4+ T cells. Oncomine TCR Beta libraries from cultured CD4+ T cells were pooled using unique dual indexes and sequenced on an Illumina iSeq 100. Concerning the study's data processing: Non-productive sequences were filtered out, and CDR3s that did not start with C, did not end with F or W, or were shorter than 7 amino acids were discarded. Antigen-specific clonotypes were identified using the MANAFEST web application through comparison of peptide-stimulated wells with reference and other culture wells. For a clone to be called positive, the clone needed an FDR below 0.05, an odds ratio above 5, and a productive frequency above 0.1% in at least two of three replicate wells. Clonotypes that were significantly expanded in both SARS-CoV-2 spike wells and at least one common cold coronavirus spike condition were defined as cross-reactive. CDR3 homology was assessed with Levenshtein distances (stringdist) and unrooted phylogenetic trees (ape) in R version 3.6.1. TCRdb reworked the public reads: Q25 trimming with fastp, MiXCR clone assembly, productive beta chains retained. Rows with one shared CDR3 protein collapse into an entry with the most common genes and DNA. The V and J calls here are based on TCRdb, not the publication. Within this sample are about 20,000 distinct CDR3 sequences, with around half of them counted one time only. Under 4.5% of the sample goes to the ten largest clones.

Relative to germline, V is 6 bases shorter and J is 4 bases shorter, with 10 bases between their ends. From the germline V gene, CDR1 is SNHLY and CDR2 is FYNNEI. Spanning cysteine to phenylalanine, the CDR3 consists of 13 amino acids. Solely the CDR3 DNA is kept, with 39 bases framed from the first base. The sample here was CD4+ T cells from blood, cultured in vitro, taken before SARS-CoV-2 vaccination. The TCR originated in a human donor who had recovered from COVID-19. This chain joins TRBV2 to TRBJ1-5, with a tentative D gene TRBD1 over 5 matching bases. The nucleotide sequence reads TGTGCCAGCAGCCGGGACCCAAATCAGCCCCAGCATTTT. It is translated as CASSRDPNQPQHF.